This TCR beta chain appears in the sequencing data of a study of beta chain features in type 1 diabetes (dated by TCRdb to the late 2010s). In terms of the full investigation: Mean age, gender distribution, total cell number and subset yield were not different between patients and healthy donors. A total of roughly 98,000,000 sorted cells were examined across all samples, and RNA yield correlated strongly with the number of cells per subset. In the study, TCRB repertoires of sorted circulating CD4+ T cell subsets from recently diagnosed type 1 diabetes patients were compared with those of matched healthy donors. Regulatory and stem cell-like memory subsets were obtained from only 8 patients and roughly 8 healthy donors, while naive and central memory subsets were obtained from all 30 or so donors. The paper as a whole reports these results and caveats: PCR might favor shorter templates, but patient and control samples were amplified and corrected together, so any skew would affect both groups equally. A moderate but significant shortening of TCRB CDR3 length was observed in type 1 diabetes patients in all four CD4+ subsets. At VDJ recombination sites, patients with type 1 diabetes made fewer insertions and deleted more nucleotides, a pattern implying thymic rearrangement abnormalities. Because cDNA was sequenced instead of genomic DNA, highly expressing activated cells could be over-represented, though the groups showed no difference in activation or CD3 levels. Naive, central memory and regulatory TCRB repertoires appeared to be more similar among patients than among healthy donors. HLA sub-analyses involved small numbers of individuals, so any influence of HLA type on TCRB rearrangement remained unresolved.

The entire amount of isolated RNA was reverse transcribed using the High Capacity cDNA Reverse Transcription Kit, so the sequenced TCRB transcripts were expressed ones. Deep immunoSEQ sequencing was performed on naive, central memory and regulatory T cell samples, with an average of roughly 3.3 million total reads per sample. After sorted cells were lysed in RLT buffer, RNA was extracted with DNase-treated RNeasy Micro or Mini kits, with the choice depending on cell number. To prevent cross-contamination, each cell subset was processed individually, whereas patient and healthy donor samples were processed jointly. Using the immunoSEQ multiplex PCR, TCRB sequences were amplified from cDNA into 87-bp fragments spanning the CDR3 region. The amplicons were sequenced using the Illumina HiSeq platform. The published analysis was carried out like this. Synthetic template baselines were used to correct PCR bias computationally, reads within Hamming distance 2 were collapsed, and singletons that could not be merged were discarded. By aligning reads against IMGT, V, D and J genes, CDR3 length, and insertions or deletions at six rearrangement sites were assigned. Within each subset, clonotype counts were normalized to sorted cell number, and only after that were true diversity and Gini coefficients computed with the tcR R package. The overlap coefficient, calculated on TCRB nucleotide sequences, was used to quantify repertoire sharing. Out-of-frame TCRB sequences from naive cells were analyzed to stand in for the pre-selection repertoire. Held by TCRdb, this immuneACCESS table contains in-frame sequences only and omits some clones. Under half of the omission traces to an unresolved V gene where checked; the cause of the rest is unknown. That table supplies the V and J calls and clone size; D and trimming were determined from the DNA. Here the sample has just over 450,000 clones; 30% occur a single time. In total, the top ten clones hold around 0.065% of the sample.

This clone was detected a few times. What this receptor recognizes is not known. No much larger clone exists at a distance of one base, and base qualities are not known. The junction shows trimming of 3 bases on V and 4 bases on J, and the gene matches do not reach 2 bases of it. Reading from cysteine to phenylalanine, the CDR3 counts 14 amino acids. The entry retains the CDR3 DNA only, 42 bases that are in frame from base 1. Reading the germline V gene (reference sequence) gives CDR1 LNHDA and CDR2 SQIVND. From each donor, a single peripheral blood sample of 100 to 150 mL on average was drawn into heparinised tubes. A BD FACSAria II and a panel including CD45RO, CCR7, CD25, CD127, CD95 and CD27 were used to sort naive, central memory, regulatory and stem cell-like memory CD4+ T cells. All sorted populations exceeded 95% purity. Right away, PBMCs were isolated by Lymphoprep density gradient centrifugation and were stained directly, with no culture step. Samples were stained and sorted in pairs, with one healthy donor and one patient per experiment, so that batch effects were minimized.

The sequence came from a man aged 18 to 35 in good health. The rearranged chain carries TRBV19 and TRBJ2-1; 8 middle bases align to TRBD1. The sequenced sample was naive CD4+ T cells from blood. The intended sense of this specimen's cell subset or site label: true naive CD4+ T cells. The nucleotide sequence is TGTGCCAGTAGTATCAGGACAGGGTACAATGAGCAGTTCTTC. Its product reads: CASSIRTGYNEQFF.